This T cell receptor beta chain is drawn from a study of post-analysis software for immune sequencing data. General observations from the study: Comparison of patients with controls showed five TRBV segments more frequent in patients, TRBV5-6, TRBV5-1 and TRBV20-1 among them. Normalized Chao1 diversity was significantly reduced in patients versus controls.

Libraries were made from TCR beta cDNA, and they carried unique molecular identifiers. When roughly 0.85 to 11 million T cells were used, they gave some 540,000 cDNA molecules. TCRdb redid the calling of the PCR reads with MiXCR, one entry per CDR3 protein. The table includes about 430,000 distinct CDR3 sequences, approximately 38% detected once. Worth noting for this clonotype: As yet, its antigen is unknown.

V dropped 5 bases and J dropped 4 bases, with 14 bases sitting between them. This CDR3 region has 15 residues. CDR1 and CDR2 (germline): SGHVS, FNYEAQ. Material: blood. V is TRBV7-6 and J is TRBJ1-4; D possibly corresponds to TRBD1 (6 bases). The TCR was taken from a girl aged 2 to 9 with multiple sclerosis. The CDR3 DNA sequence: TGTGCCAGCAGCCCCCGGACAGCATATAATGAAAAACTGTTTTTT. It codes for CASSPRTAYNEKLFF.